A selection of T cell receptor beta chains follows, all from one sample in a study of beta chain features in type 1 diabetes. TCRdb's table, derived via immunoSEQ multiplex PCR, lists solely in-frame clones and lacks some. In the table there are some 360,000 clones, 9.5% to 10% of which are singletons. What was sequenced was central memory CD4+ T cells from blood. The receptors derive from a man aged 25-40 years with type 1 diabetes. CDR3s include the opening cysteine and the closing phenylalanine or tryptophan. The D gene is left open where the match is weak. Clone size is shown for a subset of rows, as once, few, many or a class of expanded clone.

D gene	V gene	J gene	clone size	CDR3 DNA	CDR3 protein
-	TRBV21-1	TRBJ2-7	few	TGTGCCAGCAGCAACATCTACCTCATCTACGAGCAGTACTTC	CASSNIYLIYEQYF
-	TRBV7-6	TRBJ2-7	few	TGTGCCAGCAGCCCGACCCGGGACAACTACGAGCAGTACTTC	CASSPTRDNYEQYF
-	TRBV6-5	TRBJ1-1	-	TGTGCCACCAGTTTAATCACTGAAGCTTTCTTT	CATSLITEAFF
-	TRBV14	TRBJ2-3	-	TGTGCCAGCAGTCGATTCGGGGACCCAAGGAACACAGATACGCAGTATTTT	CASSRFGDPRNTDTQYF
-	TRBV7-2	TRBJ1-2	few	TGTGCCAGCAGCCCTCCCAGGGAGGGTAATGGCTACACCTTC	CASSPPREGNGYTF
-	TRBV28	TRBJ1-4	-	TGTGCCAGCAGTCGGGGGCAGGGCGGTTCGGCAACTAATGAAAAACTGTTTTTT	CASSRGQGGSATNEKLFF
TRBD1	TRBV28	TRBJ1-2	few	TGTGCCAGCATCCTTCGACCCGCCAGGGGGCTAGGTGACTATGGCTACACCTTC	CASILRPARGLGDYGYTF
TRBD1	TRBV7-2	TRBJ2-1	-	TGTGCCAGCAGCTCCTACAGGGGGCGAGGTCTGTATGAGCAGTTCTTC	CASSSYRGRGLYEQFF
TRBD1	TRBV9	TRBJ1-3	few	TGTGCCAGCAGCCTCGGGACAGTCTCTGGAAACACCATATATTTT	CASSLGTVSGNTIYF
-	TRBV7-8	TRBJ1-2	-	TGTGCCAGCAGCTTAACAGGGAGAGGTTATGGCTACACCTTC	CASSLTGRGYGYTF
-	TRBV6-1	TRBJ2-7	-	TGTGCTGGGAACGGGGATAGCTACGAGCAGTACTTC	CAGNGDSYEQYF
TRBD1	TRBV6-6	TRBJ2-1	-	TGTGCGGGCGCCGGGCAGGGGGCCAATGAGCAGTTCTTC	CAGAGQGANEQFF
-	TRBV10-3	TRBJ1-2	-	TGTGCCAGCAGTAACCGGGGCAGGGATCGGGGCTACACCTTC	CASSNRGRDRGYTF
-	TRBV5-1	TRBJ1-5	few	TGCGCCAGCAGCTTGGGGAGCGGAGGCGGCAATCAGCCCCAGCATTTT	CASSLGSGGGNQPQHF
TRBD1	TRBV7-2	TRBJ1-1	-	TGTGCCAGCAGCTCGACAGGGGGCGCATTGGCTTTCTTT	CASSSTGGALAFF
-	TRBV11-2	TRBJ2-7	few	TGTGCCAGCAGCTTAGCCCAGGGCTCGTACGAGCAGTACTTC	CASSLAQGSYEQYF
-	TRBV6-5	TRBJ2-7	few	TGTGCCAGCAGTCCTCCGGGACGGACCCTTTACGAGCAGTACTTC	CASSPPGRTLYEQYF
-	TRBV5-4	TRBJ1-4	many	TGTGCCAGCAGCTTGGGGGGTGTAGGGAGACTGTTTTTT	CASSLGGVGRLFF
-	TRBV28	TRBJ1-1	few	TGTGCCAGCAGTTTGACCCTAGGTTGGGCAGCTTTCTTT	CASSLTLGWAAFF
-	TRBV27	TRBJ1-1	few	TGTGCCAGCAGAGCAGGGGTAAGCGAAGCTTTCTTT	CASRAGVSEAFF
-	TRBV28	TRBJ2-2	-	TGTGCCAGCAGTTCCCCCAGGAGAGGAACCGGGGAGCTGTTTTTT	CASSSPRRGTGELFF
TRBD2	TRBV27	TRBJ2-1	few	TGTGCCAGCAGTTCCAAACCTAGCGGGAGGGTCAAGTTCTTC	CASSSKPSGRVKFF
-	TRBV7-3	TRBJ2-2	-	TGTGCCAGCAGTGAGGGTTCGAACACCGGGGAGCTGTTTTTT	CASSEGSNTGELFF
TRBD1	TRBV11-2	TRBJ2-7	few	TGTGCCAGCAGCCGGGACAGCAACTACGAGCAGTACTTC	CASSRDSNYEQYF
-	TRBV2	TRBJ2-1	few	TGTGCCAGCAGTGCTGTTGGGAGCCCGATCTTC	CASSAVGSPIF
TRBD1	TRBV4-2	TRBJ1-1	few	TGTGCCAGCAGCCAACCGGGACAGGCGTCCACTGAAGCTTTCTTT	CASSQPGQASTEAFF
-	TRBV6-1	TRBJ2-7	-	TGTGCCAGCAGTGCTCACCCGGGACCCTCCTACGAGCAGTACTTC	CASSAHPGPSYEQYF
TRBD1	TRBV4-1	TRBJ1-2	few	TGCGCCAGCAGCCAAGGCCGGACAGGGCGGTATGGCTACACCTTC	CASSQGRTGRYGYTF
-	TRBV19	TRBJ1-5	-	TGTGCCAGTAGTACGCCACAGGGTTTGAGCAATCAGCCCCAGCATTTT	CASSTPQGLSNQPQHF
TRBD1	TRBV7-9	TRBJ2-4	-	TGTGCCAGCAGCCATAGGACAGGGGAGAGGGCCAAAAACATTCAGTACTTC	CASSHRTGERAKNIQYF
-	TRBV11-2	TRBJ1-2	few	TGTGCCAGCAGCCCCCAAATGAAGGCTACTTATGGCTACACCTTC	CASSPQMKATYGYTF
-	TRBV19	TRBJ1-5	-	TGTGCCAGTAGTTCACGACCCCCCGCATACAGCAATCAGCCCCAGCATTTT	CASSSRPPAYSNQPQHF
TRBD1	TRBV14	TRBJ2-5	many	TGTGCCAGCAGCCCGACAGGGACGGGGTTTGAGACCCAGTACTTC	CASSPTGTGFETQYF
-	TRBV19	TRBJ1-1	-	TGTGCCAGTAGTATAGCAGGTCTCAGTCCGAACACTGAAGCTTTCTTT	CASSIAGLSPNTEAFF
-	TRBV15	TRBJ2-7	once	TGTGCCACCAGCCTGGTTAGAGGAGGCTCCTACGAGCAGTACTTC	CATSLVRGGSYEQYF
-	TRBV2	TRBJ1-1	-	TGTGCCAGCAGTGAATTAGGAGATAATGAAGCTTTCTTT	CASSELGDNEAFF
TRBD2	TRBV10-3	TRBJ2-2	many	TGTGCCATCAGAGATAACCTGGGACTAGCGGGAGGCCGGAACACCGGGGAGCTGTTTTTT	CAIRDNLGLAGGRNTGELFF
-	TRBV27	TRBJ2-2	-	TGTGCCAGCAGGGGCGGAGGGGGCGCGAACACCGGGGAGCTGTTTTTT	CASRGGGGANTGELFF
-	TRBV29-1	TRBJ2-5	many	TGCAGCGTTGGCGATCAGACCCAGTACTTC	CSVGDQTQYF
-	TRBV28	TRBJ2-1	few	TGTGCCAGCAGTTTACTACAGGGTCTTAATGAGCAGTTCTTC	CASSLLQGLNEQFF
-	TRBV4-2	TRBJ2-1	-	TGTGCCAGCAGCCGCCCGATGGGGAATGAGCAGTTCTTC	CASSRPMGNEQFF
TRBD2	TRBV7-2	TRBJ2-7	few	TGTGCCAGCAGCTCTCCTAGCGGGAGCTACTACTACGAGCAGTACTTC	CASSSPSGSYYYEQYF
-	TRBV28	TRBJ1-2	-	TGTGCCAGCAGTTTGCCCGGGACCTATGGCTACACCTTC	CASSLPGTYGYTF
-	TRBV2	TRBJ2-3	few	TGTGCCAGCAGTATTGGGGGATCCTTCACAGATACGCAGTATTTT	CASSIGGSFTDTQYF